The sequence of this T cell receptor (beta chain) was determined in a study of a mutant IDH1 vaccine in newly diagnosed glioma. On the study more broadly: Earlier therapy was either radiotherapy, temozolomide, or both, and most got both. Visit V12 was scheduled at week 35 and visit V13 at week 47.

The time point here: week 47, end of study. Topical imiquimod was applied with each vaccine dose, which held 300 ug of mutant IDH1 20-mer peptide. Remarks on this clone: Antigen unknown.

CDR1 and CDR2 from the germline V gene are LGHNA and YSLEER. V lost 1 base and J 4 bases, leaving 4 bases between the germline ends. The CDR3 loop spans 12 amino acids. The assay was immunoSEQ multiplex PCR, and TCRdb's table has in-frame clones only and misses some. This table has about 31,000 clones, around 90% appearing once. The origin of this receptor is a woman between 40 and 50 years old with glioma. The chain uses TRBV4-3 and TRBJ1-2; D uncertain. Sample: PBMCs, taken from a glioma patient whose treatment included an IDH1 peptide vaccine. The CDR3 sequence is CASSQAGYGYTF. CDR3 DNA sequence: TGCGCCAGCAGCCAAGCAGGCTATGGCTACACCTTC.